The present T cell receptor beta chain was sequenced within a study of blood T cell repertoires in COVID-19. As for the study in general: The United States, Italy and Spain provided the acute and convalescent COVID-19 samples. PBMCs, B-cell-depleted T cells, or T cells provided the cDNA or gDNA that made up the material.

This table comes from immunoSEQ multiplex PCR, and its TCRdb copy is limited to in-frame clones, with some not included. The sample includes 95,000 to 150,000 clones, 75% to 90% seen only once; the top ten take approximately 4.2%. The V gene lost 0 bases and the J gene lost 2 bases, with 8 bases spanning the gap. Germline CDR1 reads SGDLS; CDR2 reads YYNGEE. The CDR3 is made up of 14 amino acids. This rearrangement joins TRBV9 to TRBJ1-1; D gene ambiguous. Sequenced material: peripheral blood. This TCR was sampled from a man aged 35 to 55 with acute or convalescent COVID-19. CDR3 sequence reads: CASSVDTVNTEAFF. Written as DNA, the CDR3 is TGTGCCAGCAGCGTAGACACAGTAAACACTGAAGCTTTCTTT.